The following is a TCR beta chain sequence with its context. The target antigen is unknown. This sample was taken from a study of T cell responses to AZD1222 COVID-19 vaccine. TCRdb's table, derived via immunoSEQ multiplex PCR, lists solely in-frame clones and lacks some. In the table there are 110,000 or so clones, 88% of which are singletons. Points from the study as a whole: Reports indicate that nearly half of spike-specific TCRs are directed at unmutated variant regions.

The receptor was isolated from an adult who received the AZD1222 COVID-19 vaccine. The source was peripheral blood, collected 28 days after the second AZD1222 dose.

CDR3 loop: CASRGEGGEQYF. The CDR3 bases are TGTGCCAGCAGGGGGGAGGGAGGCGAGCAGTACTTC. J is TRBJ2-7 and V is TRBV12-3 or TRBV12-4, with 7 nucleotides matching TRBD2. The CDR3 spans 12 residues. The junction had 5 bases not matched to a gene; V was cut back by 6 bases and J by 6 bases.